These 29 T cell receptor beta chains were all obtained from the same sample, sequenced in a study of CD8 T cells in Susac syndrome (dated by TCRdb to the late 2010s). Libraries were prepared through the immunoSEQ multiplex PCR assay. RNA was extracted using the RNeasy kit, and about 0.45 to 1 ug of the RNA was reverse transcribed with random hexamers. TCRdb itself trimmed the public reads at Q25 with fastp, ran MiXCR and retained productive beta chains. Every entry covers one CDR3 protein and lists the most common genes and DNA from its rows. The sample table records some 170,000 distinct CDR3 sequences; approximately 94% of these occur just once. The top ten clonotypes cover around 0.11% of the sample. Sample: CD4+ T cells from PBMCs. These receptors were taken from a human donor in good health.

The chain recombines TRBV28 with TRBJ2-1; the D gene could be TRBD1 or TRBD2 (6 bases each). Per the germline V gene, CDR1 is MDHEN and CDR2 is SYDVKM. V was trimmed by 6 bases and J by 8 bases, leaving 17 bases between them. The CDR3 loop spans 14 amino acids. The CDR3 DNA is TGTGCCAGCAGGCGGGACACCACCAGGGATGAGCAGTTCTTC. It yields the protein CASRRDTTRDEQFF.

In its sample, this clonotype was seen once. The rearrangement joins TRBV3-1 to TRBJ1-1; 8 positions agree with TRBD1. CDR1 and CDR2 from the germline V gene are LGHDT and YNNKEL (reference sequence). J was trimmed by 3 bases and V by 4 bases; bases with no gene match: 4. The CDR3 runs to 14 residues. DNA of the CDR3: TGTGCCAGCAGCCGCGGACAGGGAGACACTGAAGCTTTCTTT. Translated: CASSRGQGDTEAFF.

The chain is built from TRBV27 and TRBJ2-7, with TRBD2 matching 8 bases. Trimming cost V 6 bases and J 2 bases; bases outside gene matches: 12. The CDR3 is 16 amino acids. From germline, CDR1 is MNHEY and CDR2 SMNVEV (reference sequence). CDR3 coding DNA: TGTGCCAGCAGATCGCTGACTAGCGTTGGTCCCTACGAGCAGTACTTC. This codes for CASRSLTSVGPYEQYF.

V gene TRBV29-1 combines with J gene TRBJ1-2, with no clear D. The CDR3 contains 13 residues. Germline loops: CDR1 SQVTM, CDR2 ANQGSEA. V lost 3 bases and J lost 0, with 8 bases in between. This CDR3 reads CSVESQTNYGYTF. For the CDR3, the DNA is TGCAGCGTTGAGTCGCAGACTAACTATGGCTACACCTTC.

This chain connects TRBV24-1 to TRBJ2-2; D not resolved. This CDR3 contains 16 residues. V lost 0 bases and J 3 bases, leaving 10 bases between the germline ends. Germline loops: CDR1 KGHDR, CDR2 SFDVKD. The CDR3 here is CATSDLGRDYTGELFF. The CDR3 nucleotides are TGTGCCACCAGTGATTTGGGGCGAGATTACACCGGGGAGCTGTTTTTT.

This clonotype was observed a few times. The chain links TRBV6-1 to TRBJ2-3, with D possibly TRBD2 on 6 matching bases. V was clipped by 6 bases and J by 2 bases, with 12 bases between them. The germline V gene has CDR1 MNHNS and CDR2 SASEGT. The CDR3 consists of 14 residues. CDR3 protein: CASRPLAFTDTQYF. Written as DNA, the CDR3 is TGTGCCAGCAGGCCACTAGCATTCACAGATACGCAGTATTTT.

The chain couples TRBV29-1 to TRBJ1-2; tentatively, D is TRBD1 (5 bases). The CDR3 covers 13 residues. V lost 4 bases, J lost 5 bases, and 14 bases lay in between. The germline V gene encodes CDR1 SQVTM and CDR2 ANQGSEA. CDR3 amino acids: CSVVGWGVYGYTF. Written as DNA, the CDR3 is TGCAGCGTTGTGGGCTGGGGGGTGTATGGCTACACCTTC.

This clonotype occurred once. The CDR3 sequence is CASSLWVAGLYEQYF. CDR3 nucleotide sequence: TGTGCCAGCAGCTTGTGGGTAGCGGGACTTTACGAGCAGTACTTC. The gene calls are TRBV5-8 and TRBJ2-7; 8 nucleotides line up with TRBD2. From germline, CDR1 is SGHTS and CDR2 YDEGEE. The CDR3 covers 15 residues. Unmatched junction bases numbered 7, after V lost 1 base and J lost 4 bases.

This chain uses TRBV7-3 with TRBJ2-3, with 10 bases lining up with TRBD2. V shed 5 bases and J 3 bases; nucleotides not matched to a gene: 8. This CDR3 has 16 amino acids. Germline assignment: CDR1 SGHTA and CDR2 FQGTGA. CDR3 DNA: TGTGCCAGCAGCCCCAATAGCGGGAGGCGTACAGATACGCAGTATTTT. Its translation is CASSPNSGRRTDTQYF.

The rearrangement links TRBV20-1 to TRBJ1-5, with 7 bases lining up with TRBD1. Germline CDR1 is DFQATT and CDR2 is SNEGSKA (reference sequence). V lost 5 bases, J lost 5 bases, and 6 bases stayed unmatched. This CDR3 comprises 13 residues. CDR3 sequence (DNA): TGCAGTGCTTCTGACAGGGCCTATCAGCCCCAGCATTTT. It yields the protein CSASDRAYQPQHF.

The rearrangement joins TRBV30 to TRBJ2-3; D remains unclear. The CDR3 is made up of 12 amino acids. V lost 0 bases and J lost 5, with 6 bases in between. In germline, CDR1 is GTSNPN, CDR2 SVGIG (reference sequence). CDR3 bases: TGTGCCTGGAGTGTAAGTGAAGATACGCAGTATTTT. It yields the protein CAWSVSEDTQYF.

The chain couples TRBV27 to TRBJ1-1; 8 bases are a match to TRBD1. The CDR3 is made up of 13 amino acids. V was pared by 11 bases and J by 5 bases, with 10 bases of the junction left unmatched. CDR1 MNHEY and CDR2 SMNVEV come from the germline V gene (reference sequence). CDR3 region: CASRAQGETEAFF. CDR3 bases: TGTGCCTCCAGAGCACAGGGGGAGACTGAAGCTTTCTTT.

This chain links TRBV29-1 with TRBJ2-2; D is unclear. The V gene lost 4 bases and the J gene lost 6 bases, with 9 bases spanning the gap. The CDR3 is 12 residues long. Germline assignment: CDR1 SQVTM and CDR2 ANQGSEA. The CDR3 DNA follows: TGCAGCGTTGGTCAGGCGGCCGGGGAGCTGTTTTTT. Translating it yields CSVGQAAGELFF.

The genes are TRBV4-2 and TRBJ2-1; 13 bases are a match to TRBD2. The CDR3 is 20 residues long. Losses at the gene ends were 1 base for V and 0 bases for J; bases not matched to a gene: 9. Germline CDR1 is LGHNA and CDR2 is YNFKEQ. The CDR3 DNA is TGTGCCAGCAGCCAAGTCGGACTAGCGGGAGATGGGGACTCCTACAATGAGCAGTTCTTC. This sequence encodes CASSQVGLAGDGDSYNEQFF.

The gene calls are TRBV3-1 and TRBJ1-2; no clear D gene. Trimming took off 4 bases at V and 3 bases at J, with 15 bases between the two ends. Germline values: CDR1 LGHDT, CDR2 YNNKEL (reference sequence). The CDR3 is made up of 15 amino acids. The CDR3 here is CASSPLLEGDYGYTF. The CDR3, as DNA: TGTGCCAGCAGCCCCCTTTTGGAGGGTGACTATGGCTACACCTTC.

The chain links TRBV29-1 to TRBJ1-1, with TRBD1 as a possible D gene (5 bases). Germline lookup yields CDR1 SQVTM and CDR2 ANQGSEA. V dropped 2 bases and J dropped 5 bases, with 12 bases sitting between them. The CDR3 runs 13 residues. CDR3 bases: TGCAGCGTTGAATCCCAGGGAATGACTGAAGCTTTCTTT. Translating it yields CSVESQGMTEAFF.

This sequence joins TRBV4-3 and TRBJ2-7; 7 nucleotides align to TRBD1. The V gene's germline CDR1 is LGHNA and CDR2 YSLEER. With V trimmed by 2 bases and J by 4 bases, 2 bases remained unmatched. The CDR3 runs to 13 residues. The CDR3 DNA reads as TGCGCCAGCAGCCAAACGACAGGGTACGAGCAGTACTTC. Its translation is CASSQTTGYEQYF.

This sequence joins TRBV27 and TRBJ1-5; 7 bases are shared with TRBD1. CDR3 length: 14 residues. V was clipped by 5 bases and J by 6 bases; unmatched bases: 7. Per the germline V gene, CDR1 is MNHEY and CDR2 is SMNVEV (reference sequence). The CDR3 region is CASSMTGSGQPQHF. The CDR3 bases are TGTGCCAGCAGTATGACAGGGTCAGGTCAGCCCCAGCATTTT.

This chain connects TRBV11-2 to TRBJ1-1; D is possibly TRBD1 (6 bases). CDR1 is SGHAT and CDR2 is FQNNGV in the germline V gene. Trimming shortened V by 3 bases and J by 2 bases, and 13 bases separated the two germline ends. The CDR3 loop spans 15 amino acids. The CDR3 reads CASSFPGHLNTEAFF. Written as DNA, the CDR3 is TGTGCCAGCAGCTTTCCGGGACACCTAAACACTGAAGCTTTCTTT.

The rearrangement joins TRBV7-2 to TRBJ2-3, with 8 bases matching TRBD1. The CDR3 runs 14 residues. The junction had 4 bases not matched to a gene; V was cut back by 3 bases and J by 5 bases. Germline loops: CDR1 SGHTA, CDR2 FQGNSA. This CDR3 reads CASSLTGVGDTQYF. The CDR3 nucleotides are TGTGCCAGCAGCTTGACAGGGGTTGGAGATACGCAGTATTTT.

The chain links TRBV14 to TRBJ2-1; the match to TRBD2 covers 12 bases. The CDR3 runs 14 residues. CDR1 and CDR2 (germline): SGHDN, FVKESK. V was pared by 6 bases and J by 7 bases, with 4 bases of the junction left unmatched. CDR3 loop: CASRGLAGGNEQFF. DNA for the CDR3: TGTGCCAGCAGAGGGCTAGCGGGAGGGAATGAGCAGTTCTTC.

The rearrangement links TRBV27 to TRBJ2-1, with 12 bases lining up with TRBD2. Per germline, CDR1 MNHEY and CDR2 SMNVEV (reference sequence). The CDR3 covers 17 residues. With 4 bases clipped from V and 2 bases from J, the junction kept 6 bases outside the gene matches. CDR3 nucleotide sequence: TGTGCCAGCAGTTCCCGGACTAGCGGGATAACCTACAATGAGCAGTTCTTC. As protein: CASSSRTSGITYNEQFF.

The CDR3, as DNA: TGCGCCAGCAGCACCGGGCCTGGGGCTGAAGCTTTCTTT. Residues: CASSTGPGAEAFF. The gene calls are TRBV5-1 and TRBJ1-1, with unresolved D. The CDR3 covers 13 residues. V lost 4 bases and J lost 6, with 13 bases in between. Germline CDR1 is SGHRS and CDR2 is YFSETQ.

This clonotype occurred once. V is TRBV19 and J is TRBJ2-6; D might be TRBD1 (7 bases). Germline CDR1 is LNHDA and CDR2 is SQIVND (reference sequence). Trimming shortened V by 6 bases and J by 2 bases, and 14 bases separated the two germline ends. The CDR3 totals 16 residues. CDR3: CASRARGVTGANVLTF. The CDR3 bases are TGTGCCAGTAGGGCCAGGGGGGTAACTGGGGCCAACGTCCTGACTTTC.

The CDR3 DNA is TGTGCCAGCAGCCGAACTCCTAGTGTATGGAACGTAGAGACCCAGTACTTC. Its protein is CASSRTPSVWNVETQYF. The rearrangement joins TRBV6-1 to TRBJ2-5; no reliable D call. The V gene lost 6 bases and the J gene lost 4 bases, with 24 bases spanning the gap. The CDR3 sequence is 17 residues long. Germline loops: CDR1 MNHNS, CDR2 SASEGT.

The rearrangement uses TRBV15 and TRBJ1-1; no clear D gene. V dropped 0 bases and J dropped 4 bases, with 12 bases sitting between them. The CDR3 loop spans 15 amino acids. Germline-derived CDR1 and CDR2 are LNHNV and YYDKDF (reference sequence). As DNA, the CDR3 is TGTGCCACCAGCAGAGACTTTCCTGCGGGCACTGAAGCTTTCTTT. This gives the protein CATSRDFPAGTEAFF.

The genes are TRBV29-1 and TRBJ1-1, with no clear D. Trimming removed 7 bases from V and 4 bases from J, with 16 bases in between. CDR1 is SQVTM, CDR2 ANQGSEA, per germline. CDR3 length: 13 residues. The CDR3 loop reads CSANSQSSTEAFF. The CDR3 DNA is TGCAGCGCCAACTCACAGTCCTCCACTGAAGCTTTCTTT.

The sample holds one count of this clonotype. The chain is built from TRBV20-1 and TRBJ1-4, with TRBD1 matching over 9 bases. With V trimmed by 6 bases and J by 6 bases, 8 bases remained unmatched. Germline V CDR1 and CDR2: DFQATT, SNEGSKA (reference sequence). The CDR3 totals 14 residues. CDR3 DNA sequence: TGCAGTGCCAAACCACAGGGGGCGGATGAAAAACTGTTTTTT. It specifies CSAKPQGADEKLFF.

The rearrangement uses TRBV2 and TRBJ2-2; D gene unclear. This CDR3 is 14 amino acids long. CDR1 and CDR2 from the germline V gene are SNHLY and FYNNEI. Trimming stripped 5 bases from V and 0 bases from J, with 7 bases between. The CDR3 DNA reads TGTGCCAGCAGTCTCTATACGAACACCGGGGAGCTGTTTTTT. Its translation: CASSLYTNTGELFF.